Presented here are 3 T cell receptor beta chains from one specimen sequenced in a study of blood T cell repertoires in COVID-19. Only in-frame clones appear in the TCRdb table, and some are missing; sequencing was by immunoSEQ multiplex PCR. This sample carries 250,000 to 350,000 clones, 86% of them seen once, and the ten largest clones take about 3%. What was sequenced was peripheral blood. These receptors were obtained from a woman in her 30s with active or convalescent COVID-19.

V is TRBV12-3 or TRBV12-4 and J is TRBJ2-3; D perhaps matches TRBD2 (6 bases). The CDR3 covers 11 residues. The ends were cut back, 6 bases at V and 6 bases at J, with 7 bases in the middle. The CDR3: CASRGRDTQYF. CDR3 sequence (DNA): TGTGCCAGCAGGGGGAGGGATACGCAGTATTTT.

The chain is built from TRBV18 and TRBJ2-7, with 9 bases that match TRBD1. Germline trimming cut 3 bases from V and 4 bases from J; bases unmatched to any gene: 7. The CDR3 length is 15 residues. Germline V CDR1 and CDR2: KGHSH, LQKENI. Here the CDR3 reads CASSPGQGMTYEQYF. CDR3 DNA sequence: TGTGCCAGCTCACCTGGACAGGGGATGACATACGAGCAGTACTTC.

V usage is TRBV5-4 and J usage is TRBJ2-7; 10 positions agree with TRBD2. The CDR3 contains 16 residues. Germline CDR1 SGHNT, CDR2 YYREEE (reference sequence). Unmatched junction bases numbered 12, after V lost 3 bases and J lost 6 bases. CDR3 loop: CASSSSGGPPGSEQYF. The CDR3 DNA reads TGTGCCAGCAGCTCTAGCGGGGGCCCTCCCGGAAGCGAGCAGTACTTC.